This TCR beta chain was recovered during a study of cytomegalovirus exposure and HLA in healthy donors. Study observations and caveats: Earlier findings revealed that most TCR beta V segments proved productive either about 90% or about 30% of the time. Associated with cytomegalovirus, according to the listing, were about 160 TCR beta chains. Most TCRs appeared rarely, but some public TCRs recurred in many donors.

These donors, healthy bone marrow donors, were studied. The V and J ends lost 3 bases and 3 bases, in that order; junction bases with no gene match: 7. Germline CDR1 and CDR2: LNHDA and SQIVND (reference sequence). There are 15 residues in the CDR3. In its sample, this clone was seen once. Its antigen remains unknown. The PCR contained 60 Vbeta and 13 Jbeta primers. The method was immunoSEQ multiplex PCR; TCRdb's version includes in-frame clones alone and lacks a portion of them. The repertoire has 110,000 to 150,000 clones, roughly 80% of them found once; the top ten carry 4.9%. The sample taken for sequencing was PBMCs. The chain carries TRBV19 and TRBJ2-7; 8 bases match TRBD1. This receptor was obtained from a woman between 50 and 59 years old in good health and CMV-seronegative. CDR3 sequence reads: CASSMTGTGNYEQYF. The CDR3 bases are TGTGCCAGTAGTATGACCGGGACAGGAAACTACGAGCAGTACTTC.